This TCR beta chain was captured in a study of blood T cells in healthy people across ages. The ends were cut back, 6 bases at V and 1 base at J, with 13 bases in the middle. There are 15 residues in the CDR3. CDR1 MNHEY and CDR2 SVGAGI come from the germline V gene. A sample-barcoded 5' primer and a J-beta primer mix were used in a second PCR of about 6 to 11 cycles. TCRdb called the 5' RACE reads again in MiXCR, with one record for every CDR3 protein. The sample yields roughly 1,500,000 distinct CDR3 sequences, 35% to 45% seen once. The sample consisted of blood. The chain links TRBV6-5 to TRBJ1-5; possible D gene TRBD1, 6 bases. The sequence came from a young woman in good health. CDR3 nucleotides: TGTGCCAGCAGCCGCGGGACACAGAGCAATCAGCCCCAGCATTTT. It encodes CASSRGTQSNQPQHF.